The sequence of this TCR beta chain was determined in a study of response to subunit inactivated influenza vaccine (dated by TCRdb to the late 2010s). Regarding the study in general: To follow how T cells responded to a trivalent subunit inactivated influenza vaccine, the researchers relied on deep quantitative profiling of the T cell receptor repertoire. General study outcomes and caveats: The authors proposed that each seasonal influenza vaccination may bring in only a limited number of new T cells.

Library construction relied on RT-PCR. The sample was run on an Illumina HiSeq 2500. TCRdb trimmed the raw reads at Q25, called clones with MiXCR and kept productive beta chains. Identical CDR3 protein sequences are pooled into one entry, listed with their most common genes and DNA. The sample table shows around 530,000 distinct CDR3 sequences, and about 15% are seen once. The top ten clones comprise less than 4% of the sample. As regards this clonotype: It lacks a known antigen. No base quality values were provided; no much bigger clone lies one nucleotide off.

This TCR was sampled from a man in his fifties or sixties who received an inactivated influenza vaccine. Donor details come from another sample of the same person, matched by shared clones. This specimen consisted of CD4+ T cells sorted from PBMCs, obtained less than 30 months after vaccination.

DNA sequence: TGTGCCAGCAGCTTCGGACTAGCGGGCTCTGTCGATACGCAGTATTTT. It is translated as CASSFGLAGSVDTQYF. The sequence joins TRBV5-6 to TRBJ2-3, with 11 bases aligning to TRBD2. Including cysteine and phenylalanine, the CDR3 has 16 amino acids. Here the CDR3 DNA is all that survives: 48 bases in frame from base 1. The germline V gene sets CDR1 to SGHDT and CDR2 to YYEEEE. The germline V end is reduced by 2 bases and the J end by 6 bases; junction bases left unmatched: 8.